This T cell receptor (beta chain) emerged from a study of vaccination effects on CD4 cells after COVID-19. Study results and caveats: Clones of infection and vaccine origin contracted markedly late after vaccination.

The data were produced by immunoSEQ multiplex PCR, yet TCRdb's version contains in-frame clones alone and is incomplete. The sample has fewer than 30,000 clones, over 60% seen once. Remarks on this clone: Antigen unknown.

ViraFEST assay sequencing came after antigen-specific CD4+ T cells were expanded with viral peptide pools. Subsequent to 10 days of culture, CD4+ T cells were isolated. None of the vaccinated had previously contracted SARS-CoV-2, and their nucleocapsid antibodies tested negative. Trimming stripped 7 bases from V and 4 bases from J, with 16 bases between. The germline V gene encodes CDR1 MNHEY and CDR2 SVGAGI. The CDR3 is 14 amino acids. The source was CD4+ T cells from PBMCs cultured with HCoV-NL63 spike peptides, collected before COVID-19 vaccination. The chain joins TRBV6-5 to TRBJ1-2; D call uncertain. The sequence came from a human donor who received a COVID-19 vaccine. The CDR3 is CASTPVLGSYGYTF. CDR3 bases: TGTGCCAGCACCCCGGTACTGGGCAGCTATGGCTACACCTTC.